Presented here are 7 T cell receptor beta chains from one specimen sequenced in a study of response to subunit inactivated influenza vaccine. TCRdb re-analysed the RT-PCR reads in MiXCR, keeping a single row per CDR3 protein. The sample consists of approximately 480,000 distinct CDR3 sequences, approximately 9.9% of them appearing once. Specimen: PBMCs from blood, collected around seven weeks after vaccination. The source is a man over 45 who received an inactivated influenza vaccine.

About this clonotype itself: One end of the junction fails to match germline, which may point to a read error. This chain joins TRBV11-2 and TRBJ2-1, with D perhaps matching TRBD2 (5 bases). The CDR3 covers 14 residues. Germline V CDR1 and CDR2: SGHAT, FQNNGV. The CDR3: CASSSTWGVDEQLF. Written as DNA, the CDR3 is TGTGCCAGCAGCTCCACCTGGGGAGTCGATGAGCAGCTCTTC.

This chain uses TRBV20-1 with TRBJ2-7; 9 nucleotides match TRBD1. The V segment lost 4 bases and the J segment 5 bases; nucleotides outside the gene matches: 9. Per the germline V gene, CDR1 is DFQATT and CDR2 is SNEGSKA (reference sequence). CDR3 size: 14 residues. The CDR3 loop is CSATLSTGGNEQYF. CDR3 bases: TGCAGTGCTACGCTCTCGACAGGGGGTAACGAGCAGTACTTC.

Concerning this clonotype: A much bigger clone sits one base away, suggesting this may be a read error. The J gene is TRBJ1-5, the V gene TRBV4-3; D is unresolved. The germline V and J ends were trimmed by 1 base and 0 bases, with 7 bases remaining between them. This CDR3 contains 15 residues. From germline, CDR1 is LGHNA and CDR2 YSLEER. The CDR3 sequence is CASSQVWDSNQPQHF. CDR3 bases: TGCGCCAGCAGCCAAGTATGGGATAGCAATCAGCCCCAGCATTTT.

There are many counts of this clonotype. The V gene is TRBV4-3, the J gene TRBJ2-7; D is undetermined. Germline CDR1 and CDR2: LGHNA and YSLEER. Trimming removed 0 bases from V and 3 bases from J, with 9 bases in between. This CDR3 contains 14 residues. Here the CDR3 DNA reads TGCGCCAGCAGCCAAGAGGGTAAAGGCTACGAGCAGTACTTC. The encoded protein is CASSQEGKGYEQYF.

The rearrangement joins TRBV28 to TRBJ2-7; the D gene is possibly TRBD2 (5 bases). V gave up 11 bases and J gave up 9 bases, with 17 bases separating them. Per the germline V gene, CDR1 is MDHEN and CDR2 is SYDVKM. The CDR3 consists of 11 residues. For the CDR3, the DNA is TGTGCCTGCTCGACTCGGGATCGGCAGTACTTC. Translating gives CACSTRDRQYF.

This clonotype was seen more than once but under ten times. The chain joins TRBV4-3 to TRBJ2-2, with TRBD2 as a possible D gene (6 bases). Looked up from germline, CDR1 is LGHNA and CDR2 is YSLEER. The CDR3 loop spans 18 amino acids. V lost 4 bases and J lost 5, with 23 bases in between. The CDR3 nucleotides read TGCGCCAGCAGCCCCGCTAGAGGATTGCCGGGGAGGACCGGGGAGCTGTTTTTT. Its protein product is CASSPARGLPGRTGELFF.

This chain links TRBV5-1 with TRBJ1-2; 7 nucleotides match TRBD1. There are 14 residues in the CDR3. J was trimmed by 3 bases and V by 5 bases; bases with no gene match: 7. CDR1 SGHRS and CDR2 YFSETQ come from the germline V gene. The CDR3 DNA reads TGCGCCAGCAGACCAGGGGGGCCCCACTATGGCTACACCTTC. Translation: CASRPGGPHYGYTF.